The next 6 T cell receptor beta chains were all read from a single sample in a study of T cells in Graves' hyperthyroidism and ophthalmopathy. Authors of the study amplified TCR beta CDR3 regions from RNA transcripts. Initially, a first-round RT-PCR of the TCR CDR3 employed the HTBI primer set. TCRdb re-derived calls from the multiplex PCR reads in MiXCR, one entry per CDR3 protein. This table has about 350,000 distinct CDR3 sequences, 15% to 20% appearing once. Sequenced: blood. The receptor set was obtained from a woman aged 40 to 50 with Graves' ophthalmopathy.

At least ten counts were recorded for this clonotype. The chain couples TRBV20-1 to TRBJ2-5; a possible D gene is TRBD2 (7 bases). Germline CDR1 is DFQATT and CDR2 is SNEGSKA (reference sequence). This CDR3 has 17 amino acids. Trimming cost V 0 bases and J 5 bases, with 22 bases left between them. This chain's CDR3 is CSAREGAGVGPGETQYF. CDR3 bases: TGCAGTGCTAGAGAGGGGGCGGGAGTGGGGCCAGGGGAGACCCAGTACTTC.

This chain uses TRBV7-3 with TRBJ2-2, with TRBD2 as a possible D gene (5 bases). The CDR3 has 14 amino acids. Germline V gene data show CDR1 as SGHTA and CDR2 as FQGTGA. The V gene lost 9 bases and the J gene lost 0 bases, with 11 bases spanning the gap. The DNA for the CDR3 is TGTGCCAGTAAGCGGCTTTCGAACACCGGGGAGCTGTTTTTT. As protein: CASKRLSNTGELFF.

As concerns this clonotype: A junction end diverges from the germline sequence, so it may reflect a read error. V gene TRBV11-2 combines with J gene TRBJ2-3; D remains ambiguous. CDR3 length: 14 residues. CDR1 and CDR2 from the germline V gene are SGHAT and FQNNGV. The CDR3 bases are TGTGTCAGCAGCTTAGACCCCACTCCCGATACGCAGTATTTT. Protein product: CVSSLDPTPDTQYF.

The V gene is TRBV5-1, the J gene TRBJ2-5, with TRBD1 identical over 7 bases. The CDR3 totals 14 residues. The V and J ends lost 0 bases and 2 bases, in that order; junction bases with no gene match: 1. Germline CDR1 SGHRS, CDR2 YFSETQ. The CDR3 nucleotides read TGCGCCAGCAGCTTGGGGGACAGACAAGAGACCCAGTACTTC. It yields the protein CASSLGDRQETQYF.

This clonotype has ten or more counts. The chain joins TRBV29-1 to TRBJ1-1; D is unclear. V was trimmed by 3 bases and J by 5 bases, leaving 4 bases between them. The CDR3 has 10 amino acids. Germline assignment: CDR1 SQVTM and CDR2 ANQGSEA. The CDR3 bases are TGCAGCGTTGAGGGGACTGAAGCTTTCTTT. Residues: CSVEGTEAFF.

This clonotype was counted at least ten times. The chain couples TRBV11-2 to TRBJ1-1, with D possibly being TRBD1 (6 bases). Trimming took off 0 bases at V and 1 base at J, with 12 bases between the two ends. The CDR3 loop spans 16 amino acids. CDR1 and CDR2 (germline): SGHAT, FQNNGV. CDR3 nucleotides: TGTGCCAGCAGCTTAGAAGGGGGAAATACGAACACTGAAGCTTTCTTT. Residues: CASSLEGGNTNTEAFF.